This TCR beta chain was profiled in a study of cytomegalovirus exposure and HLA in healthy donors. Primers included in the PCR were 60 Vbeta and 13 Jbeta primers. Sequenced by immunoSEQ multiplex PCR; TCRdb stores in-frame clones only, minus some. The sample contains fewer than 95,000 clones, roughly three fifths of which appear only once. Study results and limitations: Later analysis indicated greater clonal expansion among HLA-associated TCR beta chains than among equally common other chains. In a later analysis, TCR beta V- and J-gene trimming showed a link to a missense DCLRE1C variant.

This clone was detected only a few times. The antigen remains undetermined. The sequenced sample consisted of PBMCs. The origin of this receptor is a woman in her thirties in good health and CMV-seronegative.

CDR3 loop: CASSEAGVVEQYF. The DNA for the CDR3 is TGTGCCAGCAGTGAGGCAGGGGTTGTCGAGCAGTACTTC. The chain uses TRBV6-1 and TRBJ2-5; weak D call: TRBD1 (6 bases). The J call may be mistaken, given a closer DNA end match to TRBJ2-7. CDR1 and CDR2 (germline): MNHNS, SASEGT. The CDR3 is 13 residues long.